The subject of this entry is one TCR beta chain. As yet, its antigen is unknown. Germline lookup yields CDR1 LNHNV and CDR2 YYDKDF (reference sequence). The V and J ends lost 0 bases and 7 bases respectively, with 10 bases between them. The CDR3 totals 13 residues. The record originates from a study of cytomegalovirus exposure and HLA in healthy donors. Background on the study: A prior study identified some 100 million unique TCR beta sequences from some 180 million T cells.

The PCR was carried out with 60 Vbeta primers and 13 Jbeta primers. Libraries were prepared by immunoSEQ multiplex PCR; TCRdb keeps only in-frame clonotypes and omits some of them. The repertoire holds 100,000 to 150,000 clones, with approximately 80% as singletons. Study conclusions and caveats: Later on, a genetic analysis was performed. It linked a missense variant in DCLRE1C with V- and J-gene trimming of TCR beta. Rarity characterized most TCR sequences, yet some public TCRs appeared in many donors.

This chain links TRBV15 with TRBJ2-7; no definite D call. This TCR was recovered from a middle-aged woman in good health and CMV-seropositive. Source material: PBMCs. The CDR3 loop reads CATSRDLHLEQYF. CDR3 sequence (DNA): TGTGCCACCAGCAGAGATCTGCACTTAGAGCAGTACTTC.